Listed here is a single TCR beta chain. Antigen: not known. Patients with a history of autoimmune disease or on systemic immunosuppression were excluded. The sample originates from a study of OX40 agonist ivuxolimab in advanced cancers. General study points: CD8+ T cells were the subset that, on average, had more expanded clones than CD4+.

Deletions cut 4 bases from V and 6 bases from J, with 23 bases between. The CDR3 contains 17 residues. CDR1 LGHNA and CDR2 YSLEER come from the germline V gene. Method: immunoSEQ multiplex PCR; TCRdb's copy keeps in-frame clones and lacks some. Altogether about 73,000 clones are present, approximately 83% being singletons, with the ten largest covering 0.65% to 0.9%. This chain connects TRBV4-3 to TRBJ2-3; possibly TRBD2 for D (5 bases). The receptor's source is an adult with an advanced solid tumor such as melanoma, head and neck, liver or kidney cancer. The specimen was CD4+ or CD8+ T cells sorted from blood, collected in a trial of the OX40 agonist ivuxolimab. CDR3 coding DNA: TGCGCCAGCAGCCTTTCAGGCGTAGCGATTCCTCGGGATACGCAGTATTTT. It is translated as CASSLSGVAIPRDTQYF.